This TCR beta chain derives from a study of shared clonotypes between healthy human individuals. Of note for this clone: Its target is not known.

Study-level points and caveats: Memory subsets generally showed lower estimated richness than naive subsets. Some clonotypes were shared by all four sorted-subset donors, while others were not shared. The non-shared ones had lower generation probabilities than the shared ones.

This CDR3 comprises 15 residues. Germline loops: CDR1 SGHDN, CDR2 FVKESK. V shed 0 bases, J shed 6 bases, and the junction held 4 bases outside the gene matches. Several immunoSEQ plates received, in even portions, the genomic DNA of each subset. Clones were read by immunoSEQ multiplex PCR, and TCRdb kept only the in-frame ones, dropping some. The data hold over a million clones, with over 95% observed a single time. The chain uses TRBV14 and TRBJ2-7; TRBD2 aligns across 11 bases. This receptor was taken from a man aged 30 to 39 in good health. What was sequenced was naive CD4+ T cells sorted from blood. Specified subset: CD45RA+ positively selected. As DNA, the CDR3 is TGTGCCAGCAGCCAAGATCTAGCGGGAGGAGGCGAGCAGTACTTC. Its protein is CASSQDLAGGGEQYF.